Shown below are 10 T cell receptor beta chains from a single sample sequenced in a study of OX40 agonist ivuxolimab in advanced cancers. Libraries were prepared by immunoSEQ multiplex PCR; TCRdb keeps only in-frame clonotypes and omits some of them. The data show approximately 99,000 clones, about 86% seen once. Sample: CD4+ or CD8+ T cells sorted from blood, taken in a trial of the OX40 agonist ivuxolimab. All receptors come from an adult with an advanced solid tumor such as melanoma, head and neck, liver or kidney cancer.

The J gene is TRBJ1-6, the V gene TRBV30; TRBD1 matches 11 bases. The CDR3 is 13 amino acids. Germline V CDR1 and CDR2: GTSNPN, SVGIG (reference sequence). V lost 6 bases, J lost 10 bases, and 5 bases stayed unmatched. CDR3 nucleotide sequence: TGTGCCTGCGGACAGGGGGCAAGATCACCCCTCCACTTT. Translating gives CACGQGARSPLHF.

The CDR3 region has the DNA TGTGCCAGTAAGAAGGACTACGGGGAGCTGTTTTTT. Translation: CASKKDYGELFF. The chain recombines TRBV19 with TRBJ2-2, with D possibly being TRBD2 (6 bases). V was clipped by 7 bases and J by 7 bases, with 10 bases between them. The CDR3 extends over 12 amino acids. Germline CDR1 is LNHDA and CDR2 is SQIVND (reference sequence).

The V gene is TRBV7-9, the J gene TRBJ2-2; no firm D call. Germline V gene sequence: CDR1 SEHNR, CDR2 FQNEAQ (reference sequence). The CDR3 extends over 13 amino acids. Trimming took 1 base from V and 8 from J, leaving 8 bases between them. The CDR3 here is CASSLGGTGELFF. DNA for the CDR3: TGTGCCAGCAGCTTAGGTGGAACTGGGGAGCTGTTTTTT. The whole variable domain, remainder taken from reference TRBV7-9 and TRBJ2-2, is DTGVSQNPRHKITKRGQNVTFRCDPISEHNRLYWYRQTLGQGPEFLTYFQNEAQLEKSRLLSDRFSAERPKGSFSTLEIQRTEQGDSAMYLCASSLGGTGELFFGEGSRLTVL.

This clone is medium-sized in the sample. The chain joins TRBV11-2 to TRBJ2-3; D not resolved. This CDR3 is built from 12 residues. Germline CDR1 reads SGHAT; CDR2 reads FQNNGV. The V end was cut by 5 bases, the J end by 2 bases, with 5 bases between. The CDR3 DNA reads TGTGCCAGCAGCCACTACACAGATACGCAGTATTTT. It codes for CASSHYTDTQYF. The variable domain in full, with the rest retrieved from reference TRBV11-2 and TRBJ2-3, is EAGVAQSPRYKIIEKRQSVAFWCNPISGHATLYWYQQILGQGPKLLIQFQNNGVVDDSQLPKDRFSAERLKGVDSTLKIQPAKLEDSAVYLCASSHYTDTQYFGPGTRLTVL.

This chain connects TRBV6-6 to TRBJ1-6, with 7 bases fitting TRBD1. Germline CDR1 reads MNHNY; CDR2 reads SVGAGI (reference sequence). The junction had 2 bases not matched to a gene; V was cut back by 5 bases and J by 7 bases. This CDR3 has 13 residues. CDR3 nucleotides: TGTGCCAGCAGTCGACAGGGCAATTCACCCCTCCACTTT. Protein product: CASSRQGNSPLHF.

The CDR3 reads CASSPRDRARETQYF. CDR3 sequence (DNA): TGTGCCAGCTCACCACGGGACAGGGCTCGGGAGACCCAGTACTTC. V usage is TRBV18 and J usage is TRBJ2-5; TRBD1 aligns across 9 bases. There are 15 residues in the CDR3. Germline-derived CDR1 and CDR2 are KGHSH and LQKENI. V trimming: 1 base; J trimming: 5 bases; junction bases outside the gene matches: 5.

This sequence joins TRBV2 and TRBJ1-2, with a tentative D call TRBD1 (5 bases). The CDR3 contains 13 residues. With 5 bases removed from V and 5 bases from J, the gap between germline ends came to 12 bases. Germline CDR1 SNHLY, CDR2 FYNNEI. The CDR3 sequence: CASSSGPGYGYTF. The CDR3 nucleotides read TGTGCCAGCAGTTCGGGGCCTGGTTATGGCTACACCTTC.

The chain has TRBV18 and TRBJ1-4; 9 nucleotides match TRBD1. CDR1 and CDR2 from the germline V gene are KGHSH and LQKENI. The J segment lost 6 bases and the V segment lost 6 bases, leaving 2 bases of the junction unmatched. This CDR3 has 13 amino acids. CDR3 DNA sequence: TGTGCCAGCTCCGGGACAGGGTATGAAAAACTGTTTTTT. This codes for CASSGTGYEKLFF.

This chain connects TRBV14 to TRBJ2-1; tentatively, D is TRBD1 (5 bases). Germline CDR1 is SGHDN and CDR2 is FVKESK. The CDR3 has 15 residues. V dropped 0 bases and J dropped 7 bases, with 13 bases sitting between them. CDR3 DNA sequence: TGTGCCAGCAGCCAAGAGCAGGGCTTAGGGAATGAGCAGTTCTTC. This codes for CASSQEQGLGNEQFF.

This chain links TRBV11-3 with TRBJ1-3; the D gene is possibly TRBD1 (5 bases). V was clipped by 3 bases and J by 2 bases, with 11 bases between them. From germline, CDR1 is SGHNT and CDR2 YENEEA. The CDR3 is 15 residues long. The CDR3 loop reads CASSFDRTTGNTIYF. The CDR3 nucleotides are TGTGCCAGCAGCTTTGACAGAACAACTGGAAACACCATATATTTT.